This T cell receptor (beta chain) emerged from a study of vaccination effects on CD4 cells after COVID-19 (dated by TCRdb to the early 2020s). For the study in its entirety: Each participant received two doses of an mRNA SARS-CoV-2 vaccine, either BNT162b2 or mRNA-1273. SARS-CoV-2 spike-specific CD4+ TCR repertoires from before and after mRNA vaccination were compared in COVID-19 convalescent patients and in infection-naive vaccine recipients. In the study, cultures from other donors were sequenced using the Oncomine TCR Beta short-read assay on an Illumina iSeq 100. A total of more than 8 COVID-19 convalescent patients and several SARS-CoV-2-naive healthy vaccine recipients were included in the full study. Points the paper makes about the study in general: Both infection-induced and vaccine-induced clones contracted markedly at late post-vaccination timepoints, which is consistent with waning T cell responses. Among healthy vaccine recipients, nearly all vaccine-induced clones were SARS-CoV-2 mono-reactive, and only 1 of 255 was cross-reactive with common cold coronaviruses. Only a small number of convalescent patients were included, and no early post-infection timepoints were available, which limited the study.

Trimming costs V 3 bases and J 1 base, and their ends lie 15 bases apart. CDR1 is given as MNHNS and CDR2 as SASEGT, both from the germline V gene. Measured from the cysteine to the phenylalanine, the CDR3 is 16 residues long. Left in the record is the CDR3 DNA by itself, 48 bases read in frame from the first base. In regard to this clone: The specificity of this receptor is unknown. No clone much larger than this one lies a single base away; base qualities are absent.

The protocol used for the library was the immunoSEQ multiplex PCR assay. DNA from the CD4+ T cells that had been cultured and isolated underwent TCR beta CDR3 sequencing. Under the source paper's analysis protocol: The analysis removed non-productive TCR sequences, trimmed reads to the CDR3 region, and retained only CDR3s that were 7 or more amino acids long. The MANAFEST web app was used to identify antigen-specific clonotypes by comparing expansion in peptide wells with expansion in reference cultures. To count as positive, a clone had to show expansion at FDR<0.05 compared with the reference and with all other wells, an odds ratio above 5, and a frequency above 0.1% in two replicate wells. A clonotype was called cross-reactive if it was significantly expanded both in SARS-CoV-2 spike wells and in at least one common cold coronavirus spike condition. CDR3 similarity was assessed by Levenshtein distance using the stringdist R package, and unrooted trees were constructed with ape in R 3.6.1. TCRdb took this table from immuneACCESS and kept in-frame rearrangements with V and J called. Such tables lack part of the clones; where checked against another copy, unresolved V genes explain under half of the gap, and the rest is unexplained. V, J and clone size are those of that table, while D and trimming were read from the DNA. The sample records roughly 63,000 clones, 75% to 85% of which are singletons. The ten biggest clones cover 12% of the sample.

In the ViraFEST assay, PBMC were stimulated with viral peptide pools, and TCR sequencing was then used to find antigen-specific CD4+ T cell clonotypes based on their expansion. After 10 to 11 days of culture, CD4+ T cells were isolated with the EasySep CD4+ T cell isolation kit. None of the healthy vaccine recipients had a prior SARS-CoV-2 infection, which was confirmed by nucleocapsid antibody tests that came back negative both before and after vaccination. Approximately 2 million PBMC per well were cultured with approximately 10 ug/ml peptides in IMDM containing approximately 4.6% human AB serum, about 9.7 IU/ml IL-2 and gentamicin. Half of the culture medium was replaced with fresh IL-2-containing medium on days 3 and 7. Unless noted otherwise, every peptide stimulation condition was cultured in triplicate wells. Using Ficoll-Paque Plus gradient centrifugation, PBMC were separated from whole blood and then either used fresh or cryopreserved at -140C. Overlapping peptide pools spanned the spike proteins of SARS-CoV-2 and the common cold coronaviruses HCoV-NL63, HCoV-OC43 and HCoV-229E. Genomic DNA was extracted from cultured CD4+ T cells with the QIAamp micro DNA kit.

This chain joins TRBV6-1 to TRBJ1-1; TRBD1 could be the D gene, as 6 bases match. The TCR comes from a human donor who received a COVID-19 vaccine. This specimen consisted of CD4+ T cells from PBMCs cultured with SARS-CoV-2 spike peptides, obtained before COVID-19 vaccination. Interpreted using the paper, the cell subset or site label stands for: SARS-CoV-2 spike overlapping peptide pool stimulation. The CDR3: CASSDYYTGRNTEAFF. The DNA sequence is as follows: TGTGCCAGCAGTGATTATTATACAGGGCGGAACACTGAAGCTTTCTTT.